This T cell receptor beta chain is drawn from a study of blood T cell repertoires in COVID-19. Study overall: Sites across the United States, Italy and Spain contributed samples from acute and convalescent COVID-19.

How the authors handled the data: Cell counts per sample came from amplifying reference gene primers. Clones were read by immunoSEQ multiplex PCR, and TCRdb kept only the in-frame ones, dropping some. V and J calls and clone size come straight from that table; D and trimming were deduced from the DNA. The table has around 300,000 clones, around 86% seen once. With 4 bases removed from V and 0 bases from J, the gap between germline ends came to 22 bases. Looked up from germline, CDR1 is SGHDT and CDR2 is YYEEEE. CDR3 length: 18 amino acids. The chain carries TRBV5-6 and TRBJ2-5, with D perhaps matching TRBD2 (7 bases). This sequence originates from a woman aged 25 to 39 with active or convalescent COVID-19. Input material: peripheral blood. CDR3 amino acids: CASSATAWRGPYQETQYF. The CDR3 bases are TGTGCCAGCAGCGCCACGGCGTGGCGGGGGCCGTACCAAGAGACCCAGTACTTC. Based on the CDR3 plus reference TRBV5-6 and TRBJ2-5, the full variable domain is DAGVTQSPTHLIKTRGQQVTLRCSPKSGHDTVSWYQQALGQGPQFIFQYYEEEERQRGNFPDRFSGHQFPNYSSELNVNALLLGDSALYLCASSATAWRGPYQETQYFGPGTRLLVL.